Shown below are 13 T cell receptor beta chains from a single sample sequenced in a study of T cell responses to AZD1222 COVID-19 vaccine. Sequenced by immunoSEQ multiplex PCR; TCRdb stores in-frame clones only, minus some. The table includes fewer than 90,000 clones, about nine tenths detected once. The input for sequencing was peripheral blood, taken 28 days after the second AZD1222 dose. These TCRs come from an adult who received the AZD1222 COVID-19 vaccine.

This chain uses TRBV7-3 with TRBJ2-5, with 8 bases lining up with TRBD1. J lost 13 bases, V lost 2 bases, and 9 bases had no gene match. The CDR3 has 13 amino acids. CDR1 is SGHTA, CDR2 FQGTGA, per germline. The DNA for the CDR3 is TGTGCCAGCAGCTTATTTACGTGGGACAGGATGTACTTC. Its protein product is CASSLFTWDRMYF.

The V gene is TRBV11-2, the J gene TRBJ2-1; 8 nucleotides agree with TRBD1. The V gene end was trimmed by 1 base and the J gene end by 5 bases; junction bases not matched to a gene: 4. Germline V gene data show CDR1 as SGHAT and CDR2 as FQNNGV. The CDR3 sequence is 15 residues long. Here the CDR3 reads CASSLVRTGNNEQFF. Written as DNA, the CDR3 is TGTGCCAGCAGCTTAGTAAGGACAGGGAACAATGAGCAGTTCTTC.

This chain links TRBV3-1 (or the pseudogene TRBV3-2) with TRBJ2-3; the match to TRBD2 covers 10 bases. Germline assignment: CDR1 LGHDT and CDR2 YNNKEL (reference sequence). The CDR3 is 17 residues long. Trimming cost V 1 base and J 5 bases; bases outside gene matches: 9. The chain's CDR3 is CASSQVPSGSRIDTQYF. CDR3 nucleotide sequence: TGTGCCAGCAGCCAAGTTCCTAGCGGGAGTAGGATAGATACGCAGTATTTT.

This clone came up once. The V gene is TRBV19, the J gene TRBJ2-7; D is unresolved. This CDR3 is built from 13 residues. The V gene's germline CDR1 is LNHDA and CDR2 SQIVND (reference sequence). The V end was cut by 1 base, the J end by 2 bases, with 6 bases between. As DNA, the CDR3 is TGTGCCAGTAGTATAGGAAGCGCCTACGAGCAGTACTTC. The encoded protein is CASSIGSAYEQYF. Drawing the rest from reference TRBV19 and TRBJ2-7, the complete variable domain is DGGITQSPKYLFRKEGQNVTLSCEQNLNHDAMYWYRQDPGQGLRLIYYSQIVNDFQKGDIAEGYSVSREKKESFPLTVTSAQKNPTAFYLCASSIGSAYEQYFGPGTRLTVT.

The rearrangement uses TRBV4-1 and TRBJ2-5; 8 bases are a match to TRBD2. V lost 1 base, J lost 4 bases, and 8 bases stayed unmatched. The germline V gene has CDR1 MGHRA and CDR2 YSYEKL. CDR3 length: 16 residues. CDR3 coding DNA: TGCGCCAGCAGCCAAGGGCGAGCGGGAGTGGGAGAGACCCAGTACTTC. Translating gives CASSQGRAGVGETQYF.

The chain has TRBV7-2 and TRBJ1-4; 11 bases agree with TRBD1. Per germline, CDR1 SGHTA and CDR2 FQGNSA. The V segment lost 4 bases and the J segment 9 bases; nucleotides outside the gene matches: 4. The CDR3 has 14 residues. CDR3 loop: CASSSGTGGKKLFF. CDR3 in DNA: TGTGCCAGCAGCTCCGGGACAGGGGGGAAAAAACTGTTTTTT.

The V call is TRBV27, the J call TRBJ1-5; D possibly corresponds to TRBD1 (5 bases). CDR3 length equals 14 residues. The germline V gene encodes CDR1 MNHEY and CDR2 SMNVEV (reference sequence). V was trimmed by 4 bases and J by 3 bases, leaving 10 bases between them. As DNA, the CDR3 is TGTGCCAGCAGTTCCCTGGGACCCAATCAGCCCCAGCATTTT. Translated: CASSSLGPNQPQHF.

The genes are TRBV5-5 and TRBJ1-5; 7 bases fit TRBD1. The CDR3 length is 13 residues. From germline, CDR1 is SGHKS and CDR2 YYEKEE (reference sequence). V lost 3 bases to trimming and J lost 6 bases; unmatched junction nucleotides: 3. CDR3: CASSWTGSQPQHF. The CDR3 coding sequence is TGTGCCAGCAGCTGGACAGGTTCTCAGCCCCAGCATTTT.

This clone showed up just once. The CDR3 spells CASHDGRVGHQPQHF. The CDR3 coding sequence is TGTGCCAGCCACGATGGGAGGGTGGGACATCAGCCCCAGCATTTT. The V and J genes are TRBV19 and TRBJ1-5, with D tentatively TRBD1 (5 bases). The CDR3 has 15 residues. Germline lookup yields CDR1 LNHDA and CDR2 SQIVND (reference sequence). Trimming stripped 9 bases from V and 5 bases from J, with 20 bases between.

The chain is built from TRBV6-5 and TRBJ2-7, with TRBD1 identical over 7 bases. V dropped 4 bases and J dropped 3; count of bases not matched to a gene: 6. This CDR3 is 14 amino acids long. The germline CDR1 and CDR2 sequences are MNHEY and SVGAGI. The CDR3 DNA is TGTGCCAGCAGTTCGACAGGGTACGGCTACGAGCAGTACTTC. Amino acids: CASSSTGYGYEQYF.

The chain recombines TRBV15 with TRBJ1-3; 11 bases are shared with TRBD1. This CDR3 region has 15 residues. Trimming took 4 bases from V and 4 from J; bases not matched to a gene: 3. Germline CDR1 is LNHNV and CDR2 is YYDKDF (reference sequence). CDR3 in amino acids: CATSTDRGQGNTIYF. The CDR3 DNA reads TGTGCCACCAGCACGGACAGGGGGCAAGGAAACACCATATATTTT.

The rearrangement links TRBV7-2 to TRBJ2-1; 8 nucleotides align to TRBD2. The junction had 15 bases not matched to a gene; V was cut back by 2 bases and J by 6 bases. This CDR3 is built from 18 residues. CDR1 and CDR2 from the germline V gene are SGHTA and FQGNSA. The CDR3 nucleotides read TGTGCCAGCAGCTTACCTCGAGAGGCGGGAGGTCTCCGCAATGAGCAGTTCTTC. Its translation is CASSLPREAGGLRNEQFF.

This clone was recorded only once. This rearrangement joins TRBV7-2 to TRBJ1-1, with 8 positions matching TRBD1. Trimming at V came to 5 bases and at J to 3 bases, leaving 5 bases not matched to a gene. This CDR3 is built from 14 residues. Germline lookup yields CDR1 SGHTA and CDR2 FQGNSA. The DNA of the CDR3 is TGTGCCAGCAGCCCGCGACAGGGGTACACTGAAGCTTTCTTT. Translation gives CASSPRQGYTEAFF.